Given below is one T cell receptor beta chain in context. Its antigen remains unidentified. This sample was included in a study of metastatic and nonmetastatic thyroid tumors. Study results and caveats: Within blood and tumor, benign nodules reportedly had significantly lower TCR beta diversity than malignant thyroid tumors did.

Patients were all untreated before their thyroid surgery. This CDR3 has 16 amino acids. Germline values: CDR1 MNHEY, CDR2 SVGEGT. V trimming: 7 bases; J trimming: 7 bases; junction bases outside the gene matches: 13. Using MiXCR, TCRdb reanalyzed the PCR reads. The sample has roughly 45,000 clones, 3% to 3.5% seen once. The clonotype was recovered from a female donor with papillary thyroid cancer or a benign thyroid nodule (not recorded which). Some clones in this sample may be carry-over from other donors' samples. V usage is TRBV6-2 or TRBV6-3 and J usage is TRBJ2-1; TRBD2 matches 10 bases. Sequenced material: blood. CDR3 region: CASTSAAGTSVNEQFF. In DNA form, the CDR3 reads TGTGCCAGCACCTCTGCGGCCGGGACTAGCGTAAATGAGCAGTTCTTC.